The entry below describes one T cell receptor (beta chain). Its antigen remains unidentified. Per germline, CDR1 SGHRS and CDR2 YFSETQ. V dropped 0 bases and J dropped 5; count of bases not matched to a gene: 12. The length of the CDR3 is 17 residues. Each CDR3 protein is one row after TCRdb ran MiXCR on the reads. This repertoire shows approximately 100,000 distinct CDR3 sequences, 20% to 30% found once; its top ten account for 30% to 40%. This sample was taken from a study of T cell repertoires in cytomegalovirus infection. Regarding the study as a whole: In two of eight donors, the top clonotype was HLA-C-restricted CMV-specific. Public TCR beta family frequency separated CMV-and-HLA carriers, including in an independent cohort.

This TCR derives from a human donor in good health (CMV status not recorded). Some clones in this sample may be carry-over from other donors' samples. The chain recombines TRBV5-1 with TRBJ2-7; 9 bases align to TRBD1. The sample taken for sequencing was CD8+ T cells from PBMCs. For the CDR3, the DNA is TGCGCCAGCAGCTTGGAACCGGCGGGACAGGGTATCCACGAGCAGTACTTC. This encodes CASSLEPAGQGIHEQYF.